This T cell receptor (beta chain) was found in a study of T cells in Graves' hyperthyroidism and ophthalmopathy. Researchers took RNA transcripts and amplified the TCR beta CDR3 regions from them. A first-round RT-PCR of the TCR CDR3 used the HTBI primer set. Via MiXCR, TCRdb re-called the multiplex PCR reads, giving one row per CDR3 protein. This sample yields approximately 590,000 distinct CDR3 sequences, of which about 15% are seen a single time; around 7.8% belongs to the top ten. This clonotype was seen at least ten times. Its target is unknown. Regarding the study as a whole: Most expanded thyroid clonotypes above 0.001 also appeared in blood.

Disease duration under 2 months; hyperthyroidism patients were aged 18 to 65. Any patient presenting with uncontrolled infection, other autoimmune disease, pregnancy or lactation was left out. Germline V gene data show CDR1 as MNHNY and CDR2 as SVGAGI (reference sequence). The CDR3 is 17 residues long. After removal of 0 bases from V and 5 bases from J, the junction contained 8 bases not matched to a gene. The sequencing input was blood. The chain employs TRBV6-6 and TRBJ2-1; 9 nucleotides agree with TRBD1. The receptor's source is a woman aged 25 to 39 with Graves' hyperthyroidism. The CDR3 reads CASSYSPTGTGNNEQFF. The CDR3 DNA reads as TGTGCCAGCAGTTACTCGCCGACCGGGACAGGGAACAATGAGCAGTTCTTC.